The next 27 T cell receptor beta chains were all read from a single sample in a study of regulatory T cells in long-lasting Graves disease. TCR beta libraries were built with iRepertoire HTBI primers and Arm-PCR of CDR3 regions. TCRdb itself ran the multiplex PCR reads through MiXCR, one entry per CDR3 protein. This table holds some 500,000 distinct CDR3 sequences, 15% to 20% found once. Time point reported: newly diagnosed GD, antithyroid drugs for less than 3 months. The TCR library was made from RNA extracted from PBMCs. Another study also made use of these data, one on T cells in Graves' hyperthyroidism and ophthalmopathy.

The sample here was peripheral blood mononuclear cells (PBMCs), taken at new diagnosis, from a patient treated with antithyroid drugs. Every receptor here comes from a woman aged 35-65 years with Graves disease.

V is TRBV30 and J is TRBJ1-1; D is unresolved. The CDR3 has 13 amino acids. The germline CDR1 and CDR2 sequences are GTSNPN and SVGIG (reference sequence). Deletions cut 0 bases from V and 13 bases from J, with 18 bases between. CDR3 in amino acids: CAWSVQSLPRVFF. The CDR3 DNA reads TGTGCCTGGAGTGTCCAATCGCTCCCGCGAGTTTTCTTT.

This clonotype was counted ten times or more. The chain employs TRBV10-3 and TRBJ2-1; TRBD2 is a possible D gene (6 bases). V was cut by 11 bases and J by 2 bases, with 16 bases left in between. This CDR3 region has 14 residues. The germline V gene has CDR1 ENHRY and CDR2 SYGVKD. CDR3 DNA: TGTGCCGTCTACTCGGGGGTACCCTACAATGAGCAGTTCTTC. The encoded protein is CAVYSGVPYNEQFF.

As regards this clonotype: One base away lies a much larger clone, so this may be a sequencing read error. The genes are TRBV28 and TRBJ1-1; D not certain. From germline, CDR1 is MDHEN and CDR2 SYDVKM. Trimming removed 3 bases at V and 4 bases at J, with 12 bases between. The CDR3 length is 14 residues. CDR3 sequence: CASSLRLILTEAFF. The CDR3 bases are TGTGCCAGCAGTTTGAGGCTGATTCTCACTGAAGCTTTCTTT. Full variable domain (remainder filled in from reference TRBV28 and TRBJ1-1): DVKVTQSSRYLVKRTGEKVFLECVQDMDHENMFWYRQDPGLGLRLIYFSYDVKMKEKGDIPEGYSVSREKKERFSLILESASTNQTSMYLCASSLRLILTEAFFGQGTRLTVV.

This clonotype was seen many times. The chain combines TRBV7-8 with TRBJ1-5; unclear D gene. V was clipped by 4 bases and J by 2 bases, with 9 bases between them. Per the germline V gene, CDR1 is SGHVS and CDR2 is FQNEAQ. The CDR3 loop spans 14 amino acids. The DNA of the CDR3 is TGTGCCAGCAGCTCTCGGAGGGGCAATCAGCCCCAGCATTTT. Amino acids: CASSSRRGNQPQHF.

This clonotype was detected only a few times. V usage is TRBV6-1 and J usage is TRBJ2-3; 7 bases are a match to TRBD1. J gave up 3 bases and V 6 bases, and 9 bases lay outside the gene matches. Germline V gene data show CDR1 as MNHNS and CDR2 as SASEGT. CDR3 length: 15 residues. CDR3 nucleotides: TGTGCCAGCAGCCGCAACAGGGGTACGACAGATACGCAGTATTTT. Amino acids: CASSRNRGTTDTQYF.

For the CDR3, the DNA is TGCGCCAGCAGCCAAAAGCCTTCCGTCTGGGGGCCGACCGATACGCAGTATTTT. Translation: CASSQKPSVWGPTDTQYF. This chain uses TRBV4-1 with TRBJ2-3; maybe TRBD1 (6 bases). This CDR3 is 18 amino acids long. The germline V gene has CDR1 MGHRA and CDR2 YSYEKL. V was cut by 2 bases and J by 6 bases, with 24 bases left in between.

This clonotype was counted at least ten times. The chain links TRBV12-3 or TRBV12-4 to TRBJ2-3; D might be TRBD2 (6 bases). The CDR3 is 17 amino acids. V lost 5 bases and J 2 bases, leaving 20 bases between the germline ends. CDR3 sequence reads: CASSPPPGSGFTDTQYF. The CDR3 DNA sequence: TGTGCCAGCAGTCCCCCCCCGGGAAGCGGGTTCACAGATACGCAGTATTTT.

This clonotype was counted many times. The V and J genes are TRBV5-5 and TRBJ2-3, with D unclear. The CDR3 has 14 residues. Germline V gene lookup returns CDR1 SGHKS and CDR2 YYEKEE (reference sequence). Trimming left V 2 bases short and J 3 bases short, with 10 bases between. The CDR3 reads CASSFPRQTDTQYF. The CDR3 region has the DNA TGTGCCAGCAGCTTCCCACGCCAGACAGATACGCAGTATTTT.

This clonotype has ten or more counts. The rearrangement links TRBV30 to TRBJ2-3; either TRBD1 or TRBD2 may supply D (6 bases each). V was clipped by 0 bases and J by 1 base, with 11 bases between them. Looked up from germline, CDR1 is GTSNPN and CDR2 is SVGIG (reference sequence). The CDR3 covers 15 residues. CDR3 sequence: CAWSVGGLGTDTQYF. In nucleotides, the CDR3 is TGTGCCTGGAGTGTAGGGGGGCTCGGCACAGATACGCAGTATTTT.

This clonotype was observed a few times. The chain couples TRBV12-3 or TRBV12-4 to TRBJ2-3; 9 bases line up with TRBD1. After removal of 8 bases from V and 2 bases from J, the junction contained 5 bases not matched to a gene. The CDR3 is made up of 14 amino acids. CDR3 protein: CASGTGWDTDTQYF. Here the CDR3 DNA reads TGTGCCAGCGGGACAGGGTGGGACACAGATACGCAGTATTTT.

The chain has TRBV28 and TRBJ2-3, with unresolved D. CDR1 is MDHEN and CDR2 is SYDVKM in the germline V gene. V was trimmed by 2 bases and J by 2 bases, leaving 11 bases between them. The CDR3 spans 15 residues. This chain's CDR3 is CASSLPSALTDTQYF. The CDR3 DNA reads TGTGCCAGCAGTTTACCGTCGGCACTCACAGATACGCAGTATTTT.

The table lists this clonotype with a few counts. CDR3 amino acids: CASTGQRGPPRQYF. CDR3 coding DNA: TGTGCCAGCACGGGCCAGCGGGGCCCCCCGAGGCAGTATTTT. This sequence joins TRBV6-1 and TRBJ2-3; 7 bases agree with TRBD2. CDR1 MNHNS and CDR2 SASEGT come from the germline V gene. V lost 7 bases to trimming and J lost 11 bases; unmatched junction nucleotides: 15. CDR3 length: 14 amino acids.

This clonotype was seen ten or more times. The CDR3 DNA reads as TGTGCCAGCAGGGGGGACAGACAGAATTACAATGAGCAGTTCTTC. It encodes CASRGDRQNYNEQFF. The genes are TRBV2 and TRBJ2-1; 7 bases are shared with TRBD1. Germline CDR1 and CDR2: SNHLY and FYNNEI. The CDR3 contains 15 residues. The V gene end was trimmed by 6 bases and the J gene end by 4 bases; junction bases not matched to a gene: 9.

As concerns this clonotype: This may be a read error: a much more frequent sequence differs by one nucleotide. The CDR3, as DNA: TGTGCCAGCAGCTTAAATCAGGGAGAGACCCAGTACTTC. This gives the protein CASSLNQGETQYF. This rearrangement joins TRBV7-9 to TRBJ2-3; D might be TRBD1 (5 bases). The DNA end is more similar to TRBJ2-5, so the J call may be wrong. Germline V gives CDR1 SEHNR, CDR2 FQNEAQ (reference sequence). The CDR3 consists of 13 residues.

J is TRBJ2-1 and V is TRBV24-1; D uncertain. Germline V gives CDR1 KGHDR, CDR2 SFDVKD. V lost 3 bases and J lost 0, with 11 bases in between. CDR3 size: 16 residues. CDR3 bases: TGTGCCACCAGTGATCCGAATCTGAGCTCCTACAATGAGCAGTTCTTC. It specifies CATSDPNLSSYNEQFF.

V and J are TRBV11-2 and TRBJ2-5; 9 bases are a match to TRBD1. After removal of 5 bases from V and 4 bases from J, the junction contained 5 bases not matched to a gene. The germline V gene encodes CDR1 SGHAT and CDR2 FQNNGV. The CDR3 has 14 residues. The CDR3 bases are TGTGCCAGCAGCCTGGGGACAGGGACAGAGACCCAGTACTTC. Amino acids: CASSLGTGTETQYF. The full variable domain, completed using reference TRBV11-2 and TRBJ2-5, is EAGVAQSPRYKIIEKRQSVAFWCNPISGHATLYWYQQILGQGPKLLIQFQNNGVVDDSQLPKDRFSAERLKGVDSTLKIQPAKLEDSAVYLCASSLGTGTETQYFGPGTRLLVL.

This clonotype has a count of ten or more. The J gene is TRBJ2-1, the V gene TRBV6-2 or TRBV6-3; the D gene is possibly TRBD2 (6 bases). V dropped 8 bases and J dropped 10 bases, with 24 bases sitting between them. Germline V CDR1 and CDR2: MNHEY, SVGEGT. This CDR3 is built from 15 residues. In DNA, the CDR3 is TGTGCCAGCCGGGCCTTGGGGGGAGCAAGGGGCGAGCAGTTCTTC. The encoded protein is CASRALGGARGEQFF.

This clonotype was seen a few times. The chain has TRBV5-5 and TRBJ2-5; possibly TRBD2 for D (5 bases). CDR1 and CDR2 from the germline V gene are SGHKS and YYEKEE (reference sequence). CDR3 size: 16 residues. The V gene lost 6 bases and the J gene lost 2 bases, with 20 bases spanning the gap. CDR3 bases: TGTGCCAGCACCTTAGAGCCGGTCGGGGTTCAAGAGACCCAGTACTTC. It specifies CASTLEPVGVQETQYF.

This clonotype was counted ten times or more. The rearrangement links TRBV2 to TRBJ1-5, with D unclear. V dropped 5 bases and J dropped 0 bases, with 8 bases sitting between them. The CDR3 consists of 14 residues. Germline lookup yields CDR1 SNHLY and CDR2 FYNNEI. CDR3 amino acids: CASSTADSNQPQHF. DNA of the CDR3: TGTGCCAGCAGTACAGCGGATAGCAATCAGCCCCAGCATTTT.

This clonotype was found a few times. This chain connects TRBV18 to TRBJ1-1, with D maybe TRBD1 (5 bases). The CDR3 consists of 15 residues. CDR1 and CDR2 from the germline V gene are KGHSH and LQKENI. V gave up 6 bases and J gave up 3 bases, with 17 bases separating them. The CDR3 nucleotides are TGTGCCAGCTCCCTCAGCGGGGGTGGGTACACTGAAGCTTTCTTT. The encoded protein is CASSLSGGGYTEAFF. Filled out from reference TRBV18 and TRBJ1-1, the complete variable domain reads NAGVMQNPRHLVRRRGQEARLRCSPMKGHSHVYWYRQLPEEGLKFMVYLQKENIIDESGMPKERFSAEFPKEGPSILRIQQVVRGDSAAYFCASSLSGGGYTEAFFGQGTRLTVV.

In this sample, this clonotype turned up many times. The chain carries TRBV20-1 and TRBJ1-4; D gene ambiguous. The germline gives CDR1 DFQATT, CDR2 SNEGSKA (reference sequence). The CDR3 is made up of 15 amino acids. The V end was cut by 0 bases, the J end by 4 bases, with 12 bases between. The DNA for the CDR3 is TGCAGTGCTAGAGATCCGGGGTTACGTAATGAAAAACTGTTTTTT. Amino acids: CSARDPGLRNEKLFF.

This clonotype was recorded many times. This chain uses TRBV7-9 with TRBJ2-7; tentative D call: TRBD2 (7 bases). The germline gives CDR1 SEHNR, CDR2 FQNEAQ (reference sequence). The germline V and J ends were trimmed by 1 base and 6 bases, with 16 bases remaining between them. This CDR3 spans 15 amino acids. The CDR3 loop reads CASSLEVGGPVEQYF. CDR3 in DNA: TGTGCCAGCAGCTTAGAGGTGGGGGGGCCTGTCGAGCAGTACTTC.

This clonotype was recorded many times. The CDR3 nucleotides read TGTGCCAGCAGCTTTGTCGGCGGGGGGCGGGATGAGCAGTTCTTC. Translated: CASSFVGGGRDEQFF. This chain links TRBV7-3 with TRBJ2-1; 8 bases map to TRBD2. The germline gives CDR1 SGHTA, CDR2 FQGTGA. The CDR3 sequence is 15 residues long. After removal of 3 bases from V and 8 bases from J, the junction contained 9 bases not matched to a gene.

This clonotype was recorded many times. This chain uses TRBV6-2 or TRBV6-3 with TRBJ1-3, with D possibly TRBD1 on 5 matching bases. The germline CDR1 and CDR2 sequences are MNHEY and SVGEGT. This CDR3 is built from 14 residues. Trimming pared 5 bases from V and 1 base from J, leaving 9 bases between. The CDR3 sequence is CASSRDRSGNTIYF. CDR3 sequence (DNA): TGTGCCAGCAGTCGAGACAGATCTGGAAACACCATATATTTT.

The chain joins TRBV19 to TRBJ1-1; perhaps TRBD1 as D (5 bases). CDR1 is LNHDA, CDR2 SQIVND, per germline (reference sequence). The V end was cut by 0 bases, the J end by 7 bases, with 9 bases between. This CDR3 has 13 amino acids. Written as DNA, the CDR3 is TGTGCCAGTAGTATAGAGACAGCGTATGAAGCTTTCTTT. Amino acid sequence: CASSIETAYEAFF. The entire variable domain, with the rest obtained from reference TRBV19 and TRBJ1-1, is as follows: DGGITQSPKYLFRKEGQNVTLSCEQNLNHDAMYWYRQDPGQGLRLIYYSQIVNDFQKGDIAEGYSVSREKKESFPLTVTSAQKNPTAFYLCASSIETAYEAFFGQGTRLTVV.

This clonotype was recorded a few times. The genes are TRBV14 and TRBJ1-3; no firm D call. The CDR3 contains 14 residues. Germline V gene data show CDR1 as SGHDN and CDR2 as FVKESK. Deletions cut 10 bases from V and 3 bases from J, with 16 bases between. CDR3 loop: CATSATEYGNTIYF. CDR3 nucleotides: TGTGCCACCTCCGCCACAGAGTATGGAAACACCATATATTTT.

This clonotype was picked up a small number of times. V is TRBV7-2 and J is TRBJ2-7; D is ambiguous. Deletions cut 2 bases from V and 6 bases from J, with 11 bases between. This CDR3 has 13 residues. Germline lookup yields CDR1 SGHTA and CDR2 FQGNSA. CDR3 DNA sequence: TGTGCCAGCAGCTTAATTCTAGAGAGCGAGCAGTACTTC. This sequence encodes CASSLILESEQYF. The full variable domain, its missing parts supplied by reference TRBV7-2 and TRBJ2-7, is GAGVSQSPSNKVTEKGKDVELRCDPISGHTALYWYRQSLGQGLEFLIYFQGNSAPDKSGLPSDRFSAERTGGSVSTLTIQRTQQEDSAVYLCASSLILESEQYFGPGTRLTVT.